The rows below give T cell receptor beta chains drawn from one sample of a study of shared clonotypes between healthy human individuals. Profiling relied on immunoSEQ multiplex PCR, and the TCRdb table lists in-frame clones only, not all of them. The table has 400,000 to 600,000 clones, 90% to 97% seen once. The sequenced sample was naive CD4+ T cells sorted from blood. Receptors originate from a woman aged 25 to 45 in good health. Each CDR3 is given with its conserved first and last residue. D genes are given only for firm matches. Not all rows give a size; the values are once, few, many and, for expanded clones, a class.

>TRBV6-4|TRBJ2-5|NA|NA
CASSDSQPQETQYF
TGTGCCAGCAGTGACTCACAGCCTCAAGAGACCCAGTACTTC
>TRBV19|TRBJ2-1|NA|NA
CASSPGFGNEQFF
TGTGCCAGTAGTCCAGGATTCGGCAATGAGCAGTTCTTC
>TRBV11-2|TRBJ2-3|NA|NA
CASSPTPDSSTDTQYF
TGTGCCAGCAGCCCAACCCCAGATTCTAGCACAGATACGCAGTATTTT
>TRBV11-2|TRBJ2-3|NA|NA
CASSQRGVLTDTQYF
TGTGCCAGCAGCCAAAGGGGGGTTCTCACAGATACGCAGTATTTT
>TRBV6-5|TRBJ2-7|once|NA
CASSYDGQNYEQYF
TGTGCCAGCAGTTACGATGGTCAGAACTACGAGCAGTACTTC
>TRBV5-1|TRBJ2-2|NA|TRBD2
CASSPQTSGTGELFF
TGCGCCAGCAGCCCCCAGACTAGCGGGACCGGGGAGCTGTTTTTT
>TRBV5-4|TRBJ2-7|NA|TRBD1
CASSRTGLSYEQYF
TGTGCCAGCAGCCGGACAGGCCTCTCCTACGAGCAGTACTTC
>TRBV7-7|TRBJ2-2|NA|TRBD1
CASSYTGGTGELFF
TGTGCCAGCAGCTATACAGGGGGCACCGGGGAGCTGTTTTTT
>TRBV27|TRBJ2-5|NA|TRBD1
CASSSGTGGQTQYF
TGTGCCAGCAGTTCCGGGACAGGGGGCCAGACCCAGTACTTC
>TRBV2|TRBJ2-4|NA|TRBD1
CASSERTGGGTKNIQYF
TGTGCCAGCAGTGAGAGGACAGGGGGCGGAACCAAAAACATTCAGTACTTC
>TRBV11-3|TRBJ2-5|NA|NA
CASSLDPSSETQYF
TGTGCCAGCAGCTTAGATCCAAGTTCGGAGACCCAGTACTTC
>TRBV5-1|TRBJ2-1|NA|TRBD1
CASSLPWGQGGNEQFF
TGCGCCAGCAGCTTGCCTTGGGGACAGGGTGGCAATGAGCAGTTCTTC
>TRBV29-1|TRBJ2-2|NA|NA
CSVWTAPNTGELFF
TGCAGCGTTTGGACAGCACCGAACACCGGGGAGCTGTTTTTT
>TRBV2|TRBJ1-2|NA|NA
CASSEQGSYGYTF
TGTGCCAGCAGTGAGCAGGGGTCCTATGGCTACACCTTC
>TRBV30|TRBJ1-3|NA|NA
CAWSVVSLWGEHPGNTIYF
TGTGCCTGGAGTGTGGTATCTTTATGGGGAGAGCATCCTGGAAACACCATATATTTT
>TRBV5-6|TRBJ2-3|NA|TRBD2
CASSRSTSGSLDTQYF
TGTGCCAGCAGCCGTTCCACTAGCGGGAGTTTGGATACGCAGTATTTT
>TRBV27|TRBJ1-5|NA|TRBD1
CASSLSRGRGDQPQHF
TGTGCCAGCAGTTTATCCAGGGGGCGAGGTGATCAGCCCCAGCATTTT
>TRBV5-1|TRBJ2-5|NA|TRBD2
CASSLLAGGRQETQYF
TGCGCCAGCAGCTTATTAGCGGGAGGGAGACAAGAGACCCAGTACTTC
>TRBV28|TRBJ1-5|once|NA
CASSLQSVPKGPQHF
TGTGCCAGCAGTTTACAGTCTGTACCTAAAGGGCCCCAGCATTTT
>TRBV28|TRBJ2-7|NA|NA
CASRQMGGYSFYEQYF
TGTGCCAGCAGACAGATGGGCGGATATTCCTTCTACGAGCAGTACTTC
>TRBV5-1|TRBJ2-1|NA|NA
CASSSDSSSYNEQFF
TGCGCCAGCAGCTCGGACAGCAGCTCCTACAATGAGCAGTTCTTC
>TRBV19|TRBJ2-2|NA|TRBD2
CASSTGLAGAGGELFF
TGTGCCAGTAGTACGGGACTAGCGGGAGCCGGCGGGGAGCTGTTTTTT
>TRBV10-1|TRBJ2-1|NA|NA
CANSMGGGSSYNEQFF
TGCGCCAACTCCATGGGCGGAGGGAGCTCCTACAATGAGCAGTTCTTC
>TRBV5-5|TRBJ2-5|NA|TRBD2
CASSSLTSGKGESGTQYF
TGTGCCAGCAGCTCGCTGACTAGCGGGAAAGGTGAAAGCGGGACCCAGTACTTC
>TRBV11-2|TRBJ2-5|NA|TRBD1
CASSLARQGRETQYF
TGTGCCAGCAGCTTAGCCCGACAGGGTAGGGAGACCCAGTACTTC
>TRBV7-9|TRBJ1-4|NA|NA
CASSLGGQTVFNEKLFF
TGTGCCAGCAGCTTAGGGGGGCAGACAGTTTTTAATGAAAAACTGTTTTTT
>TRBV30|TRBJ2-7|NA|NA
CAWSLWWDEQYF
TGTGCCTGGAGCCTTTGGTGGGACGAGCAGTACTTC
>TRBV6-4|TRBJ1-1|NA|NA
CASSQQQGETEAFF
TGTGCCAGCAGTCAACAACAGGGAGAAACTGAAGCTTTCTTT
>TRBV29-1|TRBJ1-1|NA|NA
CSVELRGGTEAFF
TGCAGCGTTGAGTTGCGGGGAGGAACTGAAGCTTTCTTT
>TRBV25-1|TRBJ2-2|NA|NA
CARRGNRNTGELFF
TGTGCCAGAAGGGGAAACAGGAACACCGGGGAGCTGTTTTTT
>TRBV4-1|TRBJ2-1|NA|TRBD2
CASSQYPSGLPYNEQFF
TGCGCCAGCAGCCAATACCCTAGCGGTCTACCTTACAATGAGCAGTTCTTC
>TRBV7-9|TRBJ2-2|NA|NA
CASSFFRLRNTGELFF
TGTGCCAGCAGCTTTTTCCGCCTGAGGAACACCGGGGAGCTGTTTTTT
>TRBV5-1|TRBJ2-7|NA|TRBD1
CASSLTSGGYEQYF
TGCGCCAGCAGCTTGACTTCAGGGGGCTACGAGCAGTACTTC
>TRBV5-6|TRBJ2-1|NA|NA
CASSLAPGTQFF
TGTGCCAGCAGCTTGGCCCCGGGGACGCAGTTCTTC
>TRBV7-2|TRBJ1-1|NA|NA
CASSSSGDTEAFF
TGTGCCAGCAGCTCATCAGGTGACACTGAAGCTTTCTTT
>TRBV6-1|TRBJ2-7|NA|TRBD1
CASIGDRVWSEQYF
TGTGCCAGCATCGGGGACAGGGTCTGGTCCGAGCAGTACTTC
>TRBV29-1|TRBJ1-2|once|TRBD1
CSGAGQGGGYTF
TGCAGCGGGGCGGGACAGGGGGGCGGCTACACCTTC
>TRBV5-1|TRBJ2-2|once|TRBD2
CASSLLAGGPSNTGELFF
TGCGCCAGCAGCTTGTTGGCGGGAGGGCCCTCGAACACCGGGGAGCTGTTTTTT
>TRBV13|TRBJ2-6|NA|TRBD1
CASRDRGSGANVLTF
TGTGCCAGTCGGGACAGGGGGTCAGGGGCCAACGTCCTGACTTTC
>TRBV7-9|TRBJ2-5|NA|NA
CASSTRDRNPQETQYF
TGTGCCAGCAGCACCCGGGACCGGAACCCACAAGAGACCCAGTACTTC
>TRBV5-1|TRBJ1-1|once|NA
CASSSLVLNTEAFF
TGCGCCAGCAGTTCTCTCGTGTTGAACACTGAAGCTTTCTTT
>TRBV28|TRBJ2-3|NA|TRBD2
CATLTGGSGRRGGTQYF
TGTGCCACCCTAACCGGAGGCAGCGGGAGGCGGGGGGGCACGCAGTATTTT
>TRBV29-1|TRBJ2-4|NA|TRBD2
CSVDPGTSGKNIQYF
TGCAGCGTTGATCCCGGGACTAGCGGTAAAAACATTCAGTACTTC
>TRBV13|TRBJ2-7|NA|NA
CASSLSLFRSSYEQYF
TGTGCCAGCAGCTTATCTTTATTTCGATCCTCCTACGAGCAGTACTTC
>TRBV28|TRBJ2-4|NA|NA
CASSPSAGILAKNIQYF
TGTGCCAGCAGTCCATCCGCGGGAATTTTAGCCAAAAACATTCAGTACTTC